The rows below give T cell receptor beta chains drawn from one sample of a study of T cells of healthy individuals. TCRdb redid the calling of the 5' RACE reads with MiXCR, one entry per CDR3 protein. The sample carries about 82,000 distinct CDR3 sequences, approximately 4.7% recorded once. These receptors all come from a female donor in good health. The CDR3 runs from the conserved cysteine through the conserved F or W. D genes are given only for firm matches. Expanded clones are given a class, and other clones once, few, many or no size at all.

cdr3_aa cdr3_nt j_call cdr3_length v_call clone_size d_call
CASSHRDNQPQHF TGTGCCAGCAGTCATAGGGACAATCAGCCCCAGCATTTT TRBJ1-5 13 TRBV6-2/TRBV6-3 many -
CAQGPGELFF TGTGCCCAGGGCCCCGGGGAGCTGTTTTTT TRBJ2-2 10 TRBV25-1 many -
CASSQVDEKLFF TGTGCCAGCAGCCAAGTGGATGAAAAACTGTTTTTT TRBJ1-4 12 TRBV3-1 many -
CASSSSRVDRGEAFF TGTGCCAGCAGTTCCTCGAGGGTCGACAGGGGAGAAGCTTTCTTT TRBJ1-1 15 TRBV6-5 many TRBD1
CASSVSGPDTGELFF TGTGCCAGCAGTGTCTCTGGACCAGATACCGGGGAGCTGTTTTTT TRBJ2-2 15 TRBV2 - -
CASSYLASSYNEQFF TGTGCCAGCAGTTACCTGGCGAGCTCCTACAATGAGCAGTTCTTC TRBJ2-1 15 TRBV6-5 many -
CASSSRGRTGELFF TGCGCCAGCAGTTCTCGCGGGAGGACCGGGGAGCTGTTTTTT TRBJ2-2 14 TRBV4-3 - TRBD2
CASSQFMGQPNTGELFF TGTGCCAGCAGTCAATTTATGGGTCAGCCGAACACCGGGGAGCTGTTTTTT TRBJ2-2 17 TRBV6-2/TRBV6-3 many -
CSVEGVGRYYGYTF TGCAGCGTTGAAGGAGTGGGCAGGTACTATGGCTACACCTTC TRBJ1-2 14 TRBV29-1 - -
CSARLPGTSGIPIEQYF TGCAGTGCTAGATTACCGGGGACTAGCGGGATTCCTATCGAGCAGTACTTC TRBJ2-7 17 TRBV20-1 - TRBD2
CASSRLTGVVANEKLFF TGTGCCAGCAGCCGACTCACAGGGGTGGTGGCTAATGAAAAACTGTTTTTT TRBJ1-4 17 TRBV14 - TRBD1
CASSLVASGRADSTEQYF TGCGCCAGCAGCTTGGTGGCTAGCGGGAGGGCCGATTCGACCGAGCAGTACTTC TRBJ2-7 18 TRBV5-1 many TRBD2
CASSARVNEQFF TGTGCCAGCAGCGCCAGGGTGAATGAGCAGTTCTTC TRBJ2-1 12 TRBV9 - -
CASSVLENTEAFF TGTGCCAGCAGTGTCTTAGAGAACACTGAAGCTTTCTTT TRBJ1-1 13 TRBV2 many -
CASSSGLATSTDTQYF TGTGCCAGCAGCTCCGGACTAGCGACTAGCACAGATACGCAGTATTTT TRBJ2-3 16 TRBV11-2 many TRBD2
CASSYSSRATGELFF TGTGCCAGCAGTTACTCGAGTAGAGCCACCGGGGAGCTGTTTTTT TRBJ2-2 15 TRBV6-2/TRBV6-3 many -
CSARDWVAGTYQETQYF TGCAGTGCTAGAGATTGGGTAGCGGGGACGTACCAAGAGACCCAGTACTTC TRBJ2-5 17 TRBV20-1 many TRBD2
CASSLDPGVGTQYF TGCGCCAGCAGCTTGGATCCAGGGGTGGGGACCCAGTACTTC TRBJ2-5 14 TRBV5-1 many -
CASSGDGPGRHTEAFF TGTGCCAGCAGCGGGGACGGACCCGGACGTCACACTGAAGCTTTCTTT TRBJ1-1 16 TRBV9 many -